This T cell receptor beta chain was retrieved from a study of T cell responses to AZD1222 COVID-19 vaccine. Study findings and constraints: Spike-specific TCR breadth rose after two AZD1222 doses, and depth rose as well.

The data were produced by immunoSEQ multiplex PCR, yet TCRdb's version contains in-frame clones alone and is incomplete. The data hold around 140,000 clones, with nearly 90% observed a single time. As concerns this clone: Its antigen remains unidentified.

This receptor was taken from an adult in good health. The sequenced sample was peripheral blood, obtained on day 0 of AZD1222 vaccination.

The CDR3 spells CASSLATSNSGELFF. The CDR3 DNA sequence: TGCGCCAGCAGCTTGGCCACAAGCAACTCCGGGGAGCTGTTTTTT. This sequence joins TRBV5-1 and TRBJ2-2; D not certain. The CDR3 sequence is 15 residues long. Trimming shortened V by 0 bases and J by 6 bases, and 12 bases separated the two germline ends. Germline CDR1 SGHRS, CDR2 YFSETQ.